This TCR beta chain was documented in a study of Ad26.COV2.S vaccination and SARS-CoV-2 variants. The CDR3 is 14 residues long. Germline V CDR1 and CDR2: SNHLY, FYNNEI. The V gene end was trimmed by 2 bases and the J gene end by 7 bases; junction bases not matched to a gene: 5. Repertoires were generated with immunoSEQ multiplex PCR, while TCRdb's copy carries only in-frame clones and drops some. The top ten hold about 3.8% of the sample, which has roughly 380,000 clones, 92% seen once. Here the sequenced sample was peripheral blood, taken after recovery from COVID-19. The genes are TRBV2 and TRBJ2-4; 7 nucleotides align to TRBD2. The origin of this receptor is a human donor who had recovered from COVID-19. In nucleotides, the CDR3 is TGTGCCAGCAGTGAAAGGGTGGGGGGGAACATTCAGTACTTC. It encodes CASSERVGGNIQYF.